This entry concerns a single T cell receptor beta chain. The antigen is undetermined. This entry is derived from a study of cytomegalovirus exposure and HLA in healthy donors. Notes on the study in general: In vitro, a few CMV-associated chains proved specific for CMV antigens. After further analysis at a later stage, roughly 15,000 TCR beta sequences were associated with HLA alleles at 0.05 false discovery rate.

V was trimmed by 7 bases and J by 5 bases, leaving 24 bases between them. The CDR3 extends over 17 amino acids. Per germline, CDR1 SGHTA and CDR2 FQGNSA. This PCR relied on a set of 60 Vbeta primers and 13 Jbeta primers. In the study's own analysis: Unique TCR beta chains numbered around 80 million in a later analysis, with 10 million to 14 million shared. Some clones are missing from TCRdb's copy, which holds only in-frame ones; the method was immunoSEQ multiplex PCR. Clonal size and the V and J genes are those of that table, whereas D and trimming came from the DNA. The sample lists about 140,000 clones; around 70% were seen once.

This sequence was found in a woman aged 25 to 39 in good health and CMV-seronegative. The specimen was PBMCs. V gene TRBV7-2 combines with J gene TRBJ2-1, with D perhaps TRBD2 (6 bases). Here the CDR3 DNA reads TGTGCCAGCACCGTCGGCGGGGCTAGCGAGTTTAACAATGAGCAGTTCTTC. Encoded protein: CASTVGGASEFNNEQFF.